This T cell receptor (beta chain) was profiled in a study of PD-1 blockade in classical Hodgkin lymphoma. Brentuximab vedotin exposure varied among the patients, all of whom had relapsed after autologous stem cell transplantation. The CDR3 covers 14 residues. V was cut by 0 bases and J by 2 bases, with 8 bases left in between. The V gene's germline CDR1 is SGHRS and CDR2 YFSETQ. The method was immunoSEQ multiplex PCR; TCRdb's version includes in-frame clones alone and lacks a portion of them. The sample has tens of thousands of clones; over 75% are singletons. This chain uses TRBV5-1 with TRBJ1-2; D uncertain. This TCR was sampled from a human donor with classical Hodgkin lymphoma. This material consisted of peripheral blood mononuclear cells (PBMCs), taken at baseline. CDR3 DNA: TGCGCCAGCAGCTTGGCCGTGAGAAACTATGGCTACACCTTC. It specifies CASSLAVRNYGYTF.